The TCR beta chain under discussion was sequenced for a study of T-cell memory formation after mild COVID-19. Findings and limits, study-wide: Day 15 to 85 contracting clones showed balanced CD4/CD8; day 15 to 37 expanders favored CD4+. Contracting CD8+ clones were enriched in EMRA, CD4+ mainly in CM and EM.

There are many counts of this clonotype. Its antigen is currently unknown. Constant-segment primers were used for 5'RACE, and the resulting TCR alpha and TCR beta cDNA libraries carried sample barcodes and UMIs. TCRdb redid the calling of the 5' RACE reads with MiXCR, one entry per CDR3 protein. The table records 300,000 to 400,000 distinct CDR3 sequences, around a fifth of them present only once. This clonotype was obtained from an adult woman who had mild COVID-19 (a few samples of this study predate the infection). Cell type and time point are not known. Sequences were obtained from PBMCs or a T cell subset sorted from them (not recorded which).

CDR3 protein: CASSPIWSGELFF. The CDR3, as DNA: TGTGCCAGCAGCCCCATTTGGTCCGGGGAGCTGTTTTTT. This chain links TRBV7-9 with TRBJ2-2; no reliable D call. The CDR3 has 13 amino acids. Germline CDR1 and CDR2: SEHNR and FQNEAQ (reference sequence). Trimming removed 5 bases from V and 6 bases from J, with 10 bases in between.